The 21 T cell receptor beta chains below come from one sample, sequenced in a study of early T cells in non-severe SARS-CoV-2 infection (TCRdb year 2021). Libraries were constructed by 5' RACE. The sequencing machine was a NextSeq 500. TCRdb applied fastp at Q25 and MiXCR to the public reads, then kept only in-frame beta chains. Rows merge per CDR3 protein into single entries with the most common DNA and genes. For this sample the table gives tens of thousands of distinct CDR3 sequences, of which around 7% were detected only once. 4% to 4.5% of the sample is held by the ten biggest clonotypes. Sequenced material: whole blood. These receptors came from an adult who was a healthcare worker with PCR-confirmed SARS-CoV-2 infection or an uninfected control (not recorded which).

There are many counts of this clonotype. This sequence joins TRBV4-2 and TRBJ2-3; possible D gene TRBD2, 5 bases. Germline CDR1 is LGHNA and CDR2 is YNFKEQ. The CDR3 extends over 15 amino acids. With 5 bases removed from V and 5 bases from J, the gap between germline ends came to 17 bases. CDR3 region: CASSNALRRQDTQYF. The CDR3 DNA reads as TGTGCCAGCAGCAACGCCCTCAGGAGGCAAGATACGCAGTATTTT.

The sample holds many counts of this clonotype. This sequence joins TRBV30 and TRBJ1-2, with D perhaps TRBD1 (5 bases). V dropped 4 bases and J dropped 0 bases, with 12 bases sitting between them. The V gene's germline CDR1 is GTSNPN and CDR2 SVGIG (reference sequence). This CDR3 comprises 14 residues. CDR3 amino acids: CAWTPDSTNYGYTF. CDR3 DNA sequence: TGTGCCTGGACTCCAGACAGTACTAACTATGGCTACACCTTC. The variable domain in full, with the rest retrieved from reference TRBV30 and TRBJ1-2, is SQTIHQWPATLVQPVGSPLSLECTVEGTSNPNLYWYRQAAGRGLQLLFYSVGIGQISSEVPQNLSASRPQDRQFILSSKKLLLSDSGFYLCAWTPDSTNYGYTFGSGTRLTVV.

The chain has TRBV20-1 and TRBJ1-1; weak D call: TRBD1 (6 bases). With 5 bases removed from V and 3 bases from J, the gap between germline ends came to 10 bases. This CDR3 contains 12 residues. CDR1 and CDR2 from the germline V gene are DFQATT and SNEGSKA (reference sequence). CDR3 sequence reads: CSAGRQDTEAFF. Written as DNA, the CDR3 is TGCAGTGCTGGCCGACAGGACACTGAAGCTTTCTTT.

V is TRBV28 and J is TRBJ2-7, with D perhaps being TRBD1 or TRBD2 (5 bases each). This CDR3 is built from 16 residues. The germline gives CDR1 MDHEN, CDR2 SYDVKM. V lost 5 bases and J 2 bases, leaving 19 bases between the germline ends. CDR3 coding DNA: TGTGCCAGCAGTCTCAACGCCCGGGACGGGACCTACGAGCAGTACTTC. It codes for CASSLNARDGTYEQYF.

This chain links TRBV20-1 with TRBJ2-2, with TRBD1 matching over 8 bases. The germline CDR1 and CDR2 sequences are DFQATT and SNEGSKA (reference sequence). This CDR3 comprises 14 residues. Trimming cost V 7 bases and J 7 bases; bases outside gene matches: 11. The CDR3 region has the DNA TGCAGTGGCGCTCGGGACAGGTCGATCGGGGAGCTGTTTTTT. Its protein is CSGARDRSIGELFF.

This clonotype was seen at least ten times. The chain recombines TRBV24-1 with TRBJ2-2; D may be TRBD1 (5 bases). CDR1 KGHDR and CDR2 SFDVKD come from the germline V gene. V was pared by 12 bases and J by 1 base, with 14 bases between. This CDR3 region has 14 residues. The CDR3 DNA reads as TGTGCCTCTCAAGTCACAGGGAACACCGGGGAGCTGTTTTTT. Translation gives CASQVTGNTGELFF.

Remarks on this clonotype: This sequence may be a read error, since a much larger clone differs from it by one base. Given the absence of the conserved phenylalanine or tryptophan at the CDR3 end, a read error is likely. This chain uses TRBV20-1 with TRBJ1-6; D gene uncertain. The length of the CDR3 is 9 residues. The ends were cut back, 3 bases at V and 10 bases at J, with 1 base in the middle. CDR1 is DFQATT, CDR2 SNEGSKA, per germline (reference sequence). The CDR3 coding sequence is TGCAGTGCTAGCTCACCCCTCCACCTT. Encoded protein: CSASSPLHL.

This clonotype was recorded at least ten times. The chain links TRBV7-8 to TRBJ2-7; D perhaps matches TRBD2 (5 bases). V lost 5 bases to trimming and J lost 1 base, with 12 bases between them. CDR3 length equals 14 residues. Germline CDR1 and CDR2: SGHVS and FQNEAQ. CDR3 DNA: TGTGCCAGCAGCAACGGACGGGAATCCTACGAGCAGTACTTC. Encoded protein: CASSNGRESYEQYF.

This clonotype was found many times. The chain links TRBV9 to TRBJ2-1; 8 bases fit TRBD2. This CDR3 comprises 18 residues. CDR1 SGDLS and CDR2 YYNGEE come from the germline V gene. J lost 8 bases, V lost 0 bases, and 16 bases had no gene match. The chain's CDR3 is CASSVARWREVDLDEQFF. CDR3 nucleotide sequence: TGTGCCAGCAGCGTAGCTCGGTGGCGGGAGGTTGATTTGGATGAGCAGTTCTTC.

This clonotype occurred many times. V usage is TRBV5-4 and J usage is TRBJ1-1; D is perhaps TRBD1 (5 bases). Trimming removed 3 bases from V and 1 base from J, with 10 bases in between. The CDR3 has 14 residues. Germline V gene lookup returns CDR1 SGHNT and CDR2 YYREEE (reference sequence). The CDR3 region has the DNA TGTGCCAGCAGCTGGGCAGGGCAGAACACTGAAGCTTTCTTT. It yields the protein CASSWAGQNTEAFF.

Only a few counts were recorded for this clonotype. The chain couples TRBV7-2 to TRBJ2-5; no definite D call. In germline, CDR1 is SGHTA, CDR2 FQGNSA. The CDR3 runs to 15 residues. Trimming removed 3 bases from V and 3 bases from J, with 14 bases in between. The CDR3 loop reads CASSLGEAVEETQYF. CDR3 DNA sequence: TGTGCCAGCAGCTTGGGTGAGGCAGTTGAAGAGACCCAGTACTTC.

This sequence joins TRBV6-5 and TRBJ2-1; D is possibly TRBD1 (5 bases). The CDR3 is 14 residues long. Trimming shortened V by 2 bases and J by 5 bases, and 10 bases separated the two germline ends. Germline values: CDR1 MNHEY, CDR2 SVGAGI. CDR3 region: CASSYGAGHNEQFF. The CDR3 DNA reads as TGTGCCAGCAGTTACGGTGCAGGGCACAATGAGCAGTTCTTC.

This clonotype was detected many times. The CDR3 loop reads CASSFSAGPRERTEAFF. The CDR3 region has the DNA TGTGCCAGCAGTTTTTCGGCTGGACCAAGGGAACGCACTGAAGCTTTCTTT. The V call is TRBV28, the J call TRBJ1-1; unclear D gene. Trimming cost V 3 bases and J 4 bases, with 21 bases left between them. Germline values: CDR1 MDHEN, CDR2 SYDVKM. This CDR3 spans 17 amino acids.

This clonotype showed up just a few times. The chain recombines TRBV10-3 with TRBJ2-1, with TRBD2 identical over 8 bases. The CDR3 extends over 13 amino acids. The ends lost 7 bases at V and 10 bases at J; junction bases unmatched: 9. Germline CDR1 ENHRY, CDR2 SYGVKD. In nucleotides, the CDR3 is TGTGCCATCACGGCTAGCGGGCCTCAAGAGCAGTTCTTC. Protein product: CAITASGPQEQFF.

This clonotype was counted at least ten times. V is TRBV2 and J is TRBJ1-1; D may be TRBD1 (6 bases). The CDR3 sequence is 13 residues long. Germline CDR1 SNHLY, CDR2 FYNNEI. The V and J ends lost 6 bases and 4 bases respectively, with 12 bases between them. The CDR3 sequence is CASRYREGTEAFF. The DNA for the CDR3 is TGTGCCAGCAGGTACAGGGAGGGCACTGAAGCTTTCTTT.

There are many counts of this clonotype. The chain has TRBV5-1 and TRBJ2-7; D gene uncertain. Germline lookup yields CDR1 SGHRS and CDR2 YFSETQ. Deletions cut 7 bases from V and 3 bases from J, with 20 bases between. The CDR3 is 15 residues long. CDR3 DNA sequence: TGCGCCAGCGCCAAAATTAACACGGCCTACTACGAGCAGTACTTC. It is translated as CASAKINTAYYEQYF.

This clonotype was counted at least ten times. The chain joins TRBV25-1 to TRBJ2-7, with D possibly called TRBD1 or TRBD2 (5 bases each). Deletions cut 5 bases from V and 6 bases from J, with 14 bases between. The CDR3 contains 13 residues. From germline, CDR1 is MGHDK and CDR2 SYGVNS. The CDR3 sequence: CASSWDGKIEQYF. The CDR3 DNA is TGTGCCAGCAGTTGGGACGGGAAGATCGAGCAGTACTTC.

The sample holds many counts of this clonotype. This sequence joins TRBV28 and TRBJ2-1, with D tentatively TRBD2 (6 bases). Germline lookup yields CDR1 MDHEN and CDR2 SYDVKM. V was cut by 7 bases and J by 2 bases, with 9 bases left in between. The CDR3 is 13 residues long. Here the CDR3 reads CASIGGTYNEQFF. In DNA, the CDR3 is TGTGCCAGCATCGGGGGTACCTACAATGAGCAGTTCTTC.

In this sample, this clonotype turned up a few times. CDR3 sequence reads: CSVQTPTNNEQFF. The CDR3 bases are TGCAGCGTGCAAACCCCGACTAACAATGAGCAGTTCTTC. This chain uses TRBV29-1 with TRBJ2-1, with D possibly TRBD2 on 5 matching bases. The V end was cut by 6 bases, the J end by 5 bases, with 14 bases between. The CDR3 is 13 amino acids. Germline V gene sequence: CDR1 SQVTM, CDR2 ANQGSEA.

This clonotype has just a few counts. The chain recombines TRBV15 with TRBJ2-3; no firm D call. CDR1 is LNHNV and CDR2 is YYDKDF in the germline V gene (reference sequence). V lost 3 bases and J 4 bases, leaving 8 bases between the germline ends. This CDR3 contains 13 residues. The CDR3 region has the DNA TGTGCCACCAGCAGGGCACGGGCAGATACGCAGTATTTT. It yields the protein CATSRARADTQYF.

This clonotype was seen ten or more times. V gene TRBV5-1 combines with J gene TRBJ2-7; TRBD2 agrees at 7 bases. The germline V gene encodes CDR1 SGHRS and CDR2 YFSETQ. The ends lost 4 bases at V and 1 base at J; junction bases unmatched: 20. The CDR3 is made up of 19 amino acids. The CDR3 sequence is CASSGGLSSGSLRSYEQYF. The CDR3 DNA reads TGCGCCAGCAGCGGGGGACTCTCTAGCGGTAGCCTCCGATCCTACGAGCAGTACTTC.